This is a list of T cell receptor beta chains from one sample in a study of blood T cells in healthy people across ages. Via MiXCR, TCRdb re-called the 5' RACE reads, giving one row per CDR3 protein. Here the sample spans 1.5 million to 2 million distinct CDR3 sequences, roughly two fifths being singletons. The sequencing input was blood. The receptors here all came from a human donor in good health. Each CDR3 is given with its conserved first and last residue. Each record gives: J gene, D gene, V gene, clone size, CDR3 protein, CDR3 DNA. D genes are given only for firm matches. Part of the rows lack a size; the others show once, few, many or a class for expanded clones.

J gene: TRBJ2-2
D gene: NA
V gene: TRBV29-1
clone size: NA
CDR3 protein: CSVERGRGTGGLFF
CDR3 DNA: TGCAGCGTTGAGAGGGGGCGAGGAACCGGGGGGCTGTTTTTT

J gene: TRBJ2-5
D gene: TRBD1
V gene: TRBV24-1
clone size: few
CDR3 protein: CATSDPSGGQETQYF
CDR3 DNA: TGTGCCACCAGTGACCCTTCAGGGGGTCAAGAGACCCAGTACTTC

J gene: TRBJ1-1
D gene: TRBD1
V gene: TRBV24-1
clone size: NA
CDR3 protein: CATSARTGGDTEAFF
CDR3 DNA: TGTGCCACCAGTGCCAGGACAGGAGGGGACACTGAAGCTTTCTTT

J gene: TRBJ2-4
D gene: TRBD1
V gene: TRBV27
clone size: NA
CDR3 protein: CASRDRSLKNIQYF
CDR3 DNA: TGTGCCAGCAGGGACAGGTCCCTCAAAAACATTCAGTACTTC

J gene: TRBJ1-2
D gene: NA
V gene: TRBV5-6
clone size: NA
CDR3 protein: CASSLYPGAYGYTF
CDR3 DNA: TGTGCCAGCAGCTTGTACCCAGGGGCCTATGGCTACACCTTC

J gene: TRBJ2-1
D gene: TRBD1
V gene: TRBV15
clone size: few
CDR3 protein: CATSTRSGGNEQFF
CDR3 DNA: TGTGCCACCAGCACGCGCTCAGGGGGCAATGAGCAGTTCTTC

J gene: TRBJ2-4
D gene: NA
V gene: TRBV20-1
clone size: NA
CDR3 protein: CSAGGILAKNIQYF
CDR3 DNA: TGCAGTGCTGGAGGGATCCTAGCCAAAAACATTCAGTACTTC

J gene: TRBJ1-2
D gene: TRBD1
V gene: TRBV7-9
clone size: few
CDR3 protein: CASSRGAGDRGVYGYTF
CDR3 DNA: TGTGCCAGCAGCCGTGGCGCCGGGGACAGGGGTGTCTATGGCTACACCTTC

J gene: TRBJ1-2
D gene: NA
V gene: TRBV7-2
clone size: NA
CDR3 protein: CASSTQQGVYGYTF
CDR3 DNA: TGTGCCAGCAGCACCCAACAGGGAGTCTATGGCTACACCTTC

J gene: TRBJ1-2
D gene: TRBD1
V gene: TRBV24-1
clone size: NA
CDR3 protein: CATIEQGAGYTF
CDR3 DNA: TGTGCCACCATCGAACAGGGGGCTGGCTACACCTTC

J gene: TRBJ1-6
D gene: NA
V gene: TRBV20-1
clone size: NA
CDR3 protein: CSAGRGRMGPLHF
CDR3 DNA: TGCAGTGCAGGCAGGGGACGGATGGGGCCCCTCCACTTT

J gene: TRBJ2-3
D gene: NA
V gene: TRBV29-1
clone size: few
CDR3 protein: CSVEDSLDGSTTDTQYF
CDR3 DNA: TGCAGCGTTGAAGATTCTCTGGACGGGTCCACCACAGATACGCAGTATTTT

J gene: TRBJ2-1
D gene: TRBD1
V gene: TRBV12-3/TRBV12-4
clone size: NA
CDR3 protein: CASSGTGARNEQFF
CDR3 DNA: TGTGCCAGCAGCGGGACAGGGGCTCGTAATGAGCAGTTCTTC

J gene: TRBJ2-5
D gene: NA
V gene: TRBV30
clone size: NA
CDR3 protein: CAWSGGIQETQYF
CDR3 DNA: TGTGCCTGGAGTGGGGGGATCCAAGAGACCCAGTACTTC

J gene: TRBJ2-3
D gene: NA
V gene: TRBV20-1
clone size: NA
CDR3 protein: CSAREGGDNTDTQYF
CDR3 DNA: TGCAGTGCTAGAGAGGGGGGCGATAACACAGATACGCAGTATTTT

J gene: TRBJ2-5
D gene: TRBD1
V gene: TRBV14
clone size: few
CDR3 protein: CASTSIDRGQETQYF
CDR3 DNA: TGTGCCAGCACCTCAATAGACAGGGGCCAAGAGACCCAGTACTTC

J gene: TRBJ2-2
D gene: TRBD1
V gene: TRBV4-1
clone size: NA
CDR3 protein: CASSPGQGAIRELFF
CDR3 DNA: TGCGCCAGCAGCCCAGGACAGGGGGCGATCCGGGAGCTGTTTTTT

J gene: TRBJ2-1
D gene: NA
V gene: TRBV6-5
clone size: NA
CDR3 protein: CASRGVLTSYNEQFF
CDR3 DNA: TGTGCCAGCAGAGGAGTCCTAACCTCCTACAATGAGCAGTTCTTC

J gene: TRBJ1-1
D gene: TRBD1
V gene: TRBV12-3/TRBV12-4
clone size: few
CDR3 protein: CASSRQGPAFF
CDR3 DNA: TGTGCCAGCAGCCGACAGGGACCAGCTTTCTTT

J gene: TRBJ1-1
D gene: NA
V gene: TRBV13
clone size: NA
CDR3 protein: CASSLGTQGSDTEAFF
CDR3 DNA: TGTGCCAGCAGCTTAGGCACCCAGGGGTCGGACACTGAAGCTTTCTTT

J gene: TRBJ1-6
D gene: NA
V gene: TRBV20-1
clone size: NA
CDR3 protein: CSARDQVHSPLHF
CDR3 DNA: TGCAGTGCTAGAGATCAGGTCCATTCACCCCTCCACTTT

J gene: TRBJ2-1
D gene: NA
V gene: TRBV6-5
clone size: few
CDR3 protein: CASVAAGYNEQFF
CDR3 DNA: TGTGCCAGTGTAGCGGCAGGCTACAATGAGCAGTTCTTC

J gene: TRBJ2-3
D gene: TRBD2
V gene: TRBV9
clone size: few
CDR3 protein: CASSPRLLAGPTDTQYF
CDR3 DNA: TGTGCCAGCAGCCCAAGACTACTAGCGGGCCCCACAGATACGCAGTATTTT